The rows below give T cell receptor beta chains drawn from one sample of a study of cytomegalovirus exposure and HLA in healthy donors. The table came from immunoSEQ multiplex PCR; TCRdb's copy has only in-frame clones and leaves some out. Seen here are about 180,000 clones, about three quarters observed once, and the top ten hold 6% to 7%. The sequenced material came from PBMCs. The receptor source for this set is a man aged 35-49 years in good health and CMV-seropositive. Both conserved end residues are part of each CDR3. A D gene is named only where the DNA matches it firmly. Size is stated for part of the rows, as once, few or many counts, or as a class when the clone is expanded.

v_call: TRBV5-5; d_call: TRBD2; clone_size: once; j_call: TRBJ2-5; cdr3_aa: CASSLTSGYQETQYF; cdr3_nt: TGTGCCAGCAGCTTGACTAGCGGTTATCAAGAGACCCAGTACTTC
v_call: TRBV27; d_call: TRBD1; clone_size: .; j_call: TRBJ1-6; cdr3_aa: CASSLRDRGSPLHF; cdr3_nt: TGTGCCAGCAGTCTCCGGGACAGGGGTTCACCCCTCCACTTT
v_call: TRBV6-5; d_call: TRBD1; clone_size: .; j_call: TRBJ1-5; cdr3_aa: CASSYTGTGGQPQHF; cdr3_nt: TGTGCCAGCAGTTACACCGGGACAGGGGGCCAGCCCCAGCATTTT
v_call: TRBV7-9; d_call: TRBD2; clone_size: .; j_call: TRBJ2-1; cdr3_aa: CASSLGRGTYNEQFF; cdr3_nt: TGTGCCAGCAGCTTAGGGCGGGGGACCTACAATGAGCAGTTCTTC
v_call: TRBV11-3; d_call: .; clone_size: .; j_call: TRBJ2-7; cdr3_aa: CASKAGGEQYF; cdr3_nt: TGTGCCAGCAAGGCCGGAGGAGAGCAGTACTTC
v_call: TRBV2; d_call: TRBD2; clone_size: .; j_call: TRBJ2-3; cdr3_aa: CASSPTSGTTDTQYF; cdr3_nt: TGTGCCAGCAGTCCGACTAGCGGAACAACAGATACGCAGTATTTT
v_call: TRBV10-2; d_call: .; clone_size: once; j_call: TRBJ2-5; cdr3_aa: CASSDWLAPLEQYF; cdr3_nt: TGCGCCAGCAGTGATTGGCTAGCGCCCCTGGAGCAGTACTTC
v_call: TRBV9; d_call: TRBD2; clone_size: once; j_call: TRBJ2-1; cdr3_aa: CASSVAGGTEQFF; cdr3_nt: TGTGCCAGCAGCGTAGCGGGAGGGACGGAGCAGTTCTTC
v_call: TRBV9; d_call: TRBD1; clone_size: .; j_call: TRBJ1-2; cdr3_aa: CASSVAWTGGDGYTF; cdr3_nt: TGTGCCAGCAGCGTAGCTTGGACAGGGGGCGATGGCTACACCTTC
v_call: TRBV19; d_call: .; clone_size: once; j_call: TRBJ2-7; cdr3_aa: CASSIGTLVYEQYF; cdr3_nt: TGTGCCAGTAGTATAGGGACATTAGTCTACGAGCAGTACTTC
v_call: TRBV9; d_call: .; clone_size: once; j_call: TRBJ2-2; cdr3_aa: CASSSQGVGELFF; cdr3_nt: TGTGCCAGCAGCTCGCAGGGTGTCGGGGAGCTGTTTTTT
v_call: TRBV6-5; d_call: TRBD1; clone_size: .; j_call: TRBJ1-1; cdr3_aa: CASRRGAGGTEAFF; cdr3_nt: TGTGCCAGCAGAAGAGGGGCAGGGGGCACTGAAGCTTTCTTT
v_call: TRBV5-6; d_call: TRBD1; clone_size: .; j_call: TRBJ2-7; cdr3_aa: CASSLGDSHYEQYF; cdr3_nt: TGTGCCAGCAGCTTGGGGGACAGCCACTACGAGCAGTACTTC
v_call: TRBV18; d_call: .; clone_size: .; j_call: TRBJ1-2; cdr3_aa: CASSPRGIYGYTF; cdr3_nt: TGTGCCAGCTCACCAAGGGGGATATATGGCTACACCTTC
v_call: TRBV18; d_call: TRBD1; clone_size: .; j_call: TRBJ1-2; cdr3_aa: CASSPRTGAKGYTF; cdr3_nt: TGTGCCAGCTCACCACGGACAGGGGCAAAAGGCTACACCTTC
v_call: TRBV27; d_call: TRBD1; clone_size: .; j_call: TRBJ2-2; cdr3_aa: CASSPRGRDTGELFF; cdr3_nt: TGTGCCAGCAGTCCCAGGGGGCGTGACACCGGGGAGCTGTTTTTT
v_call: TRBV6-5; d_call: TRBD2; clone_size: .; j_call: TRBJ2-3; cdr3_aa: CASSSLNLAGVWYF; cdr3_nt: TGTGCCAGCAGTTCGCTCAATCTAGCGGGGGTCTGGTATTTT
v_call: TRBV10-3; d_call: TRBD2; clone_size: .; j_call: TRBJ2-7; cdr3_aa: CAISESGGRSSYEQYF; cdr3_nt: TGTGCCATCAGTGAGTCCGGCGGGAGGAGTTCCTACGAGCAGTACTTC
v_call: TRBV21-1; d_call: .; clone_size: .; j_call: TRBJ2-7; cdr3_aa: CASSIDFSEQYF; cdr3_nt: TGTGCCAGCAGCATCGATTTTAGCGAGCAGTACTTC
v_call: TRBV9; d_call: .; clone_size: once; j_call: TRBJ2-1; cdr3_aa: CASSPRTSSYNEQFF; cdr3_nt: TGTGCCAGCAGCCCCCGAACAAGCTCCTACAATGAGCAGTTCTTC
v_call: TRBV10-1; d_call: .; clone_size: .; j_call: TRBJ2-5; cdr3_aa: CASSQGGQGPQETQYF; cdr3_nt: TGCGCCAGCAGTCAAGGGGGTCAAGGGCCCCAAGAGACCCAGTACTTC
v_call: TRBV19; d_call: TRBD2; clone_size: .; j_call: TRBJ2-2; cdr3_aa: CASSIKAGGLTGELFF; cdr3_nt: TGTGCCAGTAGTATCAAAGCGGGAGGACTCACCGGGGAGCTGTTTTTT
v_call: TRBV19; d_call: .; clone_size: few; j_call: TRBJ1-1; cdr3_aa: CASTEMNPGVSEAFF; cdr3_nt: TGTGCCAGTACCGAAATGAACCCAGGGGTGAGTGAAGCTTTCTTT
v_call: TRBV7-3; d_call: TRBD2; clone_size: .; j_call: TRBJ2-7; cdr3_aa: CASSLNAGGPYEQYF; cdr3_nt: TGTGCCAGCAGCTTAAATGCGGGAGGGCCCTACGAGCAGTACTTC
v_call: TRBV9; d_call: .; clone_size: .; j_call: TRBJ1-2; cdr3_aa: CASSVVPGPNYGYTF; cdr3_nt: TGTGCCAGCAGCGTAGTCCCAGGGCCTAACTATGGCTACACCTTC
v_call: TRBV7-2; d_call: TRBD2; clone_size: .; j_call: TRBJ2-3; cdr3_aa: CASSRWTSGRASTDTQYF; cdr3_nt: TGTGCCAGCAGCCGTTGGACTAGCGGGAGAGCTAGCACAGATACGCAGTATTTT
v_call: TRBV9; d_call: TRBD1; clone_size: .; j_call: TRBJ2-7; cdr3_aa: CASSAQQGIAYEQYF; cdr3_nt: TGTGCCAGCAGCGCCCAACAGGGGATTGCCTACGAGCAGTACTTC
v_call: TRBV11-3; d_call: .; clone_size: .; j_call: TRBJ2-7; cdr3_aa: CASSPVSYEQYF; cdr3_nt: TGTGCCAGCAGCCCAGTTTCCTACGAGCAGTACTTC
v_call: TRBV5-1; d_call: TRBD2; clone_size: .; j_call: TRBJ2-7; cdr3_aa: CASSLTGGRNEQYF; cdr3_nt: TGCGCCAGCAGCTTAACGGGAGGGCGAAACGAGCAGTACTTC
v_call: TRBV7-7; d_call: .; clone_size: .; j_call: TRBJ2-3; cdr3_aa: CASSQGGPSTDTQYF; cdr3_nt: TGTGCTAGCTCTCAGGGGGGACCGAGCACAGATACGCAGTATTTT
v_call: TRBV7-9; d_call: .; clone_size: .; j_call: TRBJ2-5; cdr3_aa: CASSLGDLRETQYF; cdr3_nt: TGTGCCAGCAGCTTAGGGGACTTGAGGGAGACCCAGTACTTC
v_call: TRBV11-3; d_call: .; clone_size: .; j_call: TRBJ2-3; cdr3_aa: CASNPPGLITDTQYF; cdr3_nt: TGTGCCAGCAATCCGCCGGGACTCATCACAGATACGCAGTATTTT
v_call: TRBV6-4; d_call: .; clone_size: .; j_call: TRBJ2-6; cdr3_aa: CASSPKPRSGANGLTF; cdr3_nt: TGTGCCAGCAGTCCAAAACCCCGCTCTGGGGCCAACGGCCTGACTTTC
v_call: TRBV2; d_call: .; clone_size: .; j_call: TRBJ2-7; cdr3_aa: CASRESYEQYF; cdr3_nt: TGTGCCAGCAGGGAAAGTTACGAGCAGTACTTC
v_call: TRBV5-8; d_call: TRBD1; clone_size: .; j_call: TRBJ1-3; cdr3_aa: CAGSLGQAGNTIYF; cdr3_nt: TGTGCCGGCAGCTTGGGACAGGCTGGAAACACCATATATTTT
v_call: TRBV5-5; d_call: .; clone_size: .; j_call: TRBJ1-4; cdr3_aa: CASSKRAATNEKLFF; cdr3_nt: TGTGCCAGCAGTAAGCGGGCTGCAACTAATGAAAAACTGTTTTTT
v_call: TRBV11-2; d_call: TRBD2; clone_size: .; j_call: TRBJ2-5; cdr3_aa: CASSLSTSGSGQETQYF; cdr3_nt: TGTGCCAGCAGCTTAAGTACTAGCGGGAGCGGTCAAGAGACCCAGTACTTC
v_call: TRBV14; d_call: TRBD2; clone_size: .; j_call: TRBJ2-7; cdr3_aa: CASSSGLVAYEQYF; cdr3_nt: TGTGCCAGCAGCTCAGGACTAGTGGCCTACGAGCAGTACTTC
v_call: TRBV7-8; d_call: .; clone_size: .; j_call: TRBJ2-7; cdr3_aa: CASRSRGHEQYF; cdr3_nt: TGTGCCAGCAGATCAAGGGGCCACGAGCAGTACTTC
v_call: TRBV10-3; d_call: TRBD2; clone_size: .; j_call: TRBJ2-1; cdr3_aa: CAIGGRRSYNEQFF; cdr3_nt: TGTGCCATCGGCGGGAGGAGGAGCTACAATGAGCAGTTCTTC
v_call: TRBV6-5; d_call: .; clone_size: .; j_call: TRBJ2-7; cdr3_aa: CASSQGGTGFYEQYF; cdr3_nt: TGTGCCAGCAGTCAGGGGGGGACAGGCTTCTACGAGCAGTACTTC
v_call: TRBV5-6; d_call: .; clone_size: .; j_call: TRBJ2-6; cdr3_aa: CASSFWGGRGSGANVLTF; cdr3_nt: TGTGCCAGCAGCTTTTGGGGGGGGCGCGGGTCTGGGGCCAACGTCCTGACTTTC
v_call: TRBV25-1; d_call: .; clone_size: .; j_call: TRBJ2-1; cdr3_aa: CASSGGGLEGYNEQFF; cdr3_nt: TGTGCCAGCAGTGGGGGAGGTCTCGAGGGCTACAATGAGCAGTTCTTC
v_call: TRBV29-1; d_call: .; clone_size: .; j_call: TRBJ1-2; cdr3_aa: CSVARVGYGYTF; cdr3_nt: TGCAGCGTTGCCAGGGTCGGCTATGGCTACACCTTC
v_call: TRBV28; d_call: TRBD1; clone_size: .; j_call: TRBJ1-4; cdr3_aa: CASSKDRATNEKLFF; cdr3_nt: TGTGCCAGCAGTAAGGACAGGGCAACTAATGAAAAACTGTTTTTT
v_call: TRBV7-9; d_call: .; clone_size: .; j_call: TRBJ2-3; cdr3_aa: CASSPAGLTYTDTQYF; cdr3_nt: TGTGCCAGCAGCCCTGCGGGACTTACATACACAGATACGCAGTATTTT
v_call: TRBV6-5; d_call: TRBD1; clone_size: .; j_call: TRBJ2-7; cdr3_aa: CASSSDPGTGGHEQYF; cdr3_nt: TGTGCCAGCAGTTCGGATCCCGGGACAGGGGGCCACGAGCAGTACTTC
v_call: TRBV18; d_call: .; clone_size: once; j_call: TRBJ2-5; cdr3_aa: CASLDTKTLQETQYF; cdr3_nt: TGTGCCAGCTTAGACACCAAGACATTACAAGAGACCCAGTACTTC
v_call: TRBV14; d_call: .; clone_size: .; j_call: TRBJ1-2; cdr3_aa: CASSQEFRALNYGYTF; cdr3_nt: TGTGCCAGCAGCCAAGAATTCAGGGCGCTTAACTATGGCTACACCTTC
v_call: TRBV10-3; d_call: TRBD2; clone_size: .; j_call: TRBJ2-3; cdr3_aa: CAISFSGGTDTQYF; cdr3_nt: TGTGCCATCAGTTTTAGCGGGGGCACAGATACGCAGTATTTT
v_call: TRBV9; d_call: TRBD2; clone_size: .; j_call: TRBJ2-5; cdr3_aa: CASSVGTTSGAQETQYF; cdr3_nt: TGTGCCAGCAGCGTAGGGACTACTAGCGGAGCCCAAGAGACCCAGTACTTC
v_call: TRBV9; d_call: TRBD2; clone_size: .; j_call: TRBJ2-7; cdr3_aa: CASSVEGSGSGYEQYF; cdr3_nt: TGTGCCAGCAGCGTAGAGGGAAGCGGGAGTGGCTACGAGCAGTACTTC
v_call: TRBV6-6; d_call: .; clone_size: .; j_call: TRBJ2-7; cdr3_aa: CASSYSSYEQYF; cdr3_nt: TGTGCCAGCAGTTACAGTAGCTACGAGCAGTACTTC
v_call: TRBV7-9; d_call: TRBD1; clone_size: .; j_call: TRBJ1-4; cdr3_aa: CASSKGTGVTNEKLFF; cdr3_nt: TGTGCCAGCAGCAAAGGGACAGGGGTAACTAATGAAAAACTGTTTTTT
v_call: TRBV11-3; d_call: TRBD1; clone_size: .; j_call: TRBJ2-6; cdr3_aa: CASSPLTGYGANGLTF; cdr3_nt: TGTGCCAGCAGCCCTCTGACAGGGTACGGGGCCAACGGCCTGACTTTC
v_call: TRBV28; d_call: .; clone_size: once; j_call: TRBJ2-3; cdr3_aa: CASSLARMAEGSTDTQYF; cdr3_nt: TGTGCCAGCAGTTTAGCTCGGATGGCGGAGGGGAGCACAGATACGCAGTATTTT
v_call: TRBV29-1; d_call: TRBD2; clone_size: .; j_call: TRBJ2-3; cdr3_aa: CSSGGYTDTQYF; cdr3_nt: TGCAGCTCGGGAGGGTACACAGATACGCAGTATTTT
v_call: TRBV5-1; d_call: .; clone_size: .; j_call: TRBJ1-3; cdr3_aa: CASSAQGSGNTIYF; cdr3_nt: TGCGCCAGCAGCGCCCAGGGGTCTGGAAACACCATATATTTT
v_call: TRBV7-9; d_call: TRBD1; clone_size: few; j_call: TRBJ2-7; cdr3_aa: CASQGANWEQYF; cdr3_nt: TGTGCCAGCCAGGGGGCTAATTGGGAGCAGTACTTC